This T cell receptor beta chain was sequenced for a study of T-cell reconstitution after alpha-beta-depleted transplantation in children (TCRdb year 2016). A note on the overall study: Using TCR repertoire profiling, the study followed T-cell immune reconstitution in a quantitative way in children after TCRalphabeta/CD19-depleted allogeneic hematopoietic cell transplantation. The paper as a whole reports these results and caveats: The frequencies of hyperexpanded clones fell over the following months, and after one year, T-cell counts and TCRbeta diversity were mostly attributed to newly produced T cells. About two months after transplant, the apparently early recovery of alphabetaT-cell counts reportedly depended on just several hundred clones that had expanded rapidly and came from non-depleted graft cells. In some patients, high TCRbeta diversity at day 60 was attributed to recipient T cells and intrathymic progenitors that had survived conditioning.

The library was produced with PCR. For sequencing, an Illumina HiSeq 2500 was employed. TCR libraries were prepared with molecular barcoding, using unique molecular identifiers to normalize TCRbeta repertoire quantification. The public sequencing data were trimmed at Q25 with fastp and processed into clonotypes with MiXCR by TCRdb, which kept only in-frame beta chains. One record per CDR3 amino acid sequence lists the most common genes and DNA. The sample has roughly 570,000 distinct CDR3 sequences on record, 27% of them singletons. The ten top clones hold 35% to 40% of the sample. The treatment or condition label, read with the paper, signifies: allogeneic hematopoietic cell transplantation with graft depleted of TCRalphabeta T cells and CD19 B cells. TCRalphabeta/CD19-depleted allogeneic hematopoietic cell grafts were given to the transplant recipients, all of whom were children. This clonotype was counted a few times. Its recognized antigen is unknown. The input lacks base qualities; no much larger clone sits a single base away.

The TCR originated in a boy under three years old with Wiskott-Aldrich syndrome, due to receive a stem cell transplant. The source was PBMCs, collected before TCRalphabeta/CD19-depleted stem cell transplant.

The CDR3 reads as follows: CASSSAERLWSEQYF. At the DNA level, the sequence is TGTGCCAGCAGTTCTGCGGAGCGGCTGTGGAGCGAGCAGTACTTC. Recombination joined TRBV7-2 with TRBJ2-7, and possibly TRBD2, on 5 matching bases. CDR1 and CDR2 were assigned from the germline V gene as SGHTA and FQGNSA. The germline ends are 21 bases apart after V is trimmed by 6 bases and J by 6 bases. From the cysteine up to the phenylalanine, the CDR3 has a length of 15 residues. CDR3 DNA only is kept here, 45 bases in frame from base 1.